Presented here are 7 T cell receptor beta chains from one specimen sequenced in a study of blood T cell repertoires in COVID-19 (dated by TCRdb to 2020 to 2022). Libraries were made using the immunoSEQ multiplex PCR assay. TCRdb took this table from immuneACCESS and kept in-frame rearrangements with V and J called. Such tables lack part of the clones; where checked against another copy, unresolved V genes explain under half of the gap, and the rest is unexplained. A total of around 54,000 clones appear in this sample, less than 95% of them only once. The ten largest clones represent around 3.1% of the sample. Sequencing input: peripheral blood. The receptors come from a human donor in a cohort sampled during active COVID-19.

The chain recombines TRBV7-2 with TRBJ2-1; weak D call: TRBD1 (5 bases). With 10 bases removed from V and 8 bases from J, the gap between germline ends came to 21 bases. The germline V gene encodes CDR1 SGHTA and CDR2 FQGNSA. The CDR3 totals 14 residues. The CDR3 DNA follows: TGTGCCACTGAGAGCAGGGTTGTCCCCCATGAGCAGTTCTTC. Its protein is CATESRVVPHEQFF.

This chain links TRBV19 with TRBJ2-2; 7 nucleotides line up with TRBD1. The CDR3 runs 14 residues. The V and J ends lost 2 bases and 5 bases, in that order; junction bases with no gene match: 2. Germline V gene lookup returns CDR1 LNHDA and CDR2 SQIVND (reference sequence). CDR3 in amino acids: CASSILGQTGELFF. The CDR3 DNA reads TGTGCCAGTAGTATATTGGGACAGACCGGGGAGCTGTTTTTT. The full variable domain, completed using reference TRBV19 and TRBJ2-2, is DGGITQSPKYLFRKEGQNVTLSCEQNLNHDAMYWYRQDPGQGLRLIYYSQIVNDFQKGDIAEGYSVSREKKESFPLTVTSAQKNPTAFYLCASSILGQTGELFFGEGSRLTVL.

The chain joins TRBV9 to TRBJ2-5; tentatively, D is TRBD1 (6 bases). The CDR3 covers 13 residues. Trimming left V 4 bases short and J 14 bases short, with 21 bases between. CDR1 is SGDLS, CDR2 YYNGEE, per germline. The CDR3 DNA follows: TGTGCCAGCAGCCTAGAGGGTTGGGGGCCCGAATACTTC. Its protein product is CASSLEGWGPEYF. The full variable domain, completed using reference TRBV9 and TRBJ2-5, is DSGVTQTPKHLITATGQRVTLRCSPRSGDLSVYWYQQSLDQGLQFLIQYYNGEERAKGNILERFSAQQFPDLHSELNLSSLELGDSALYFCASSLEGWGPEYFGPGTRLLVL.

The gene calls are TRBV11-3 and TRBJ2-3; 7 bases match TRBD1. The CDR3 is 14 residues long. V dropped 5 bases and J dropped 2; count of bases not matched to a gene: 4. The V gene's germline CDR1 is SGHNT and CDR2 YENEEA. The DNA for the CDR3 is TGTGCCAGCAGCAAGGGACAGACCACAGATACGCAGTATTTT. This codes for CASSKGQTTDTQYF.

The gene calls are TRBV11-2 and TRBJ2-1, with 10 nucleotides matching TRBD2. Trimming cost V 5 bases and J 5 bases; bases outside gene matches: 6. CDR1 and CDR2 (germline): SGHAT, FQNNGV. This CDR3 has 15 amino acids. The CDR3 loop is CASSLSGRANNEQFF. In nucleotides, the CDR3 is TGTGCCAGCAGCCTCAGCGGGAGGGCCAACAATGAGCAGTTCTTC.

The V call is TRBV6-2 or TRBV6-3, the J call TRBJ2-2; D is perhaps TRBD2 (5 bases). Germline V gene data show CDR1 as MNHEY and CDR2 as SVGEGT. The CDR3 has 13 residues. Deletions cut 2 bases from V and 8 bases from J, with 9 bases between. CDR3 bases: TGTGCCAGCAGTTACGCGAGACTAGGGGAGCTGTTTTTT. Protein: CASSYARLGELFF.

The genes are TRBV10-2 and TRBJ2-7, with 10 bases aligning to TRBD2. The CDR3 sequence is 13 residues long. Germline CDR1 is WSHSY and CDR2 is SAAADI. With V trimmed by 11 bases and J by 8 bases, 12 bases remained unmatched. The CDR3 nucleotides are TGCGCCGTTAAAGCGGGGACTAGCGCCAAGCAGTACTTC. This codes for CAVKAGTSAKQYF.